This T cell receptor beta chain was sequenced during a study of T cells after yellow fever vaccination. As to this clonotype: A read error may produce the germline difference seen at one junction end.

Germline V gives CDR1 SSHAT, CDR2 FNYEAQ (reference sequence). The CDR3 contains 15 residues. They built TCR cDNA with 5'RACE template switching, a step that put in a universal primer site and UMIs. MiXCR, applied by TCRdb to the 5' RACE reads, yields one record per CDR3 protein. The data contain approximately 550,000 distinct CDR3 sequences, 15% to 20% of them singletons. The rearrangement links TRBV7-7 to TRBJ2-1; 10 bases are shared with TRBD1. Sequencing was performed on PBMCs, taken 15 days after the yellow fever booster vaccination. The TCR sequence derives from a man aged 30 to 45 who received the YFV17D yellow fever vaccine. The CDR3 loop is CASSFSGTGDNEQFF. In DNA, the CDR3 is TGTGCTAGCAGCTTTTCCGGGACAGGGGACAATGAGCAGTTCTTC.